The 19 T cell receptor beta chains listed next were all sequenced from one sample in a study of blood T cell repertoires in COVID-19. Assay: immunoSEQ multiplex PCR; the TCRdb copy retains only in-frame clones and omits some. Of some 180,000 clones listed, around 81% are singletons. The sequencing sample was made of peripheral blood. These receptors all stem from a woman aged 40-49 years with COVID-19, enrolled during active disease.

The chain is built from TRBV11-2 and TRBJ2-2; the D gene is possibly TRBD1 (5 bases). Trimming shortened V by 2 bases and J by 2 bases, and 9 bases separated the two germline ends. Germline V CDR1 and CDR2: SGHAT, FQNNGV. There are 15 residues in the CDR3. The CDR3 DNA reads TGTGCCAGCAGCTTATTGCAGGGAAACACCGGGGAGCTGTTTTTT. Protein product: CASSLLQGNTGELFF.

The V gene is TRBV4-1, the J gene TRBJ1-2, with D tentatively TRBD1 (6 bases). This CDR3 spans 15 amino acids. V was clipped by 5 bases and J by 0 bases, with 13 bases between them. Germline CDR1 MGHRA, CDR2 YSYEKL. CDR3 residues: CASSYPGTTNYGYTF. DNA of the CDR3: TGCGCCAGCAGCTATCCCGGGACAACTAACTATGGCTACACCTTC.

The rearrangement joins TRBV5-1 to TRBJ2-5; 9 bases line up with TRBD2. V dropped 0 bases and J dropped 4; count of bases not matched to a gene: 7. Germline assignment: CDR1 SGHRS and CDR2 YFSETQ. The CDR3 runs 16 residues. CDR3 bases: TGCGCCAGCAGCTTGGACGGGACTAGCTCGCGAGAGACCCAGTACTTC. Protein sequence: CASSLDGTSSRETQYF. Drawing the rest from reference TRBV5-1 and TRBJ2-5, the complete variable domain is KAGVTQTPRYLIKTRGQQVTLSCSPISGHRSVSWYQQTPGQGLQFLFEYFSETQRNKGNFPGRFSGRQFSNSRSEMNVSTLELGDSALYLCASSLDGTSSRETQYFGPGTRLLVL.

About this clone itself: At one end the junction does not follow the germline gene, possibly because of a read error. The chain carries TRBV11-2 and TRBJ2-3, with 7 bases fitting TRBD1. Germline CDR1 is SGHAT and CDR2 is FQNNGV. CDR3 length: 12 amino acids. CDR3 protein: CASSSGTETQYF. The CDR3 DNA is TGTGCCAGCAGCTCGGGGACAGAGACGCAGTATTTT.

The V gene is TRBV5-4, the J gene TRBJ2-3; possibly TRBD2 for D (7 bases). Between the trimmed V and J ends, which lost 5 bases and 0 bases, there was a span of 16 bases. The germline gives CDR1 SGHNT, CDR2 YYREEE (reference sequence). CDR3 length: 16 amino acids. CDR3 loop: CASRGGGAASTDTQYF. CDR3 nucleotides: TGTGCCAGCAGAGGGGGGGGTGCCGCTAGCACAGATACGCAGTATTTT.

This rearrangement joins TRBV6-5 to TRBJ1-2, with a possible D match to TRBD1 (5 bases). The CDR3 totals 14 residues. Germline CDR1 MNHEY, CDR2 SVGAGI. Trimming pared 5 bases from V and 2 bases from J, leaving 12 bases between. CDR3 in DNA: TGTGCCAGCAGTAAGGGACGGGAGAACTATGGCTACACCTTC. It codes for CASSKGRENYGYTF.

The table lists this clone with many counts. The V call is TRBV3-1 (or the pseudogene TRBV3-2), the J call TRBJ2-7, with TRBD1 identical over 8 bases. Germline V gene data show CDR1 as LGHDT and CDR2 as YNNKEL (reference sequence). This CDR3 spans 15 amino acids. V lost 2 bases to trimming and J lost 3 bases; unmatched junction nucleotides: 6. CDR3 DNA sequence: TGTGCCAGCAGCCAAATGGCAGGGGGCTTCTACGAGCAGTACTTC. Translated: CASSQMAGGFYEQYF.

This chain links TRBV6-5 with TRBJ2-3; the match to TRBD2 covers 8 bases. The trim removed 7 bases at V and 7 bases at J, leaving 13 bases unmatched. CDR3 length: 15 amino acids. The germline V gene encodes CDR1 MNHEY and CDR2 SVGAGI. This CDR3 is CASTNLIAGSHTQYF. DNA of the CDR3: TGTGCCAGCACCAACCTGATAGCGGGGTCACATACGCAGTATTTT.

The chain links TRBV19 to TRBJ2-5; 9 bases fit TRBD1. V was clipped by 3 bases and J by 2 bases; unmatched bases: 4. Germline CDR1 LNHDA, CDR2 SQIVND (reference sequence). This CDR3 comprises 15 residues. The CDR3 reads CASSILGQGQETQYF. The DNA for the CDR3 is TGTGCCAGTAGTATTTTGGGACAGGGACAAGAGACCCAGTACTTC.

J is TRBJ1-5 and V is TRBV19; D is undetermined. Trimming shortened V by 1 base and J by 3 bases, and 13 bases separated the two germline ends. The V gene's germline CDR1 is LNHDA and CDR2 SQIVND (reference sequence). The CDR3 has 16 amino acids. The CDR3 sequence is CASSIVPQQFNQPQHF. CDR3 nucleotides: TGTGCCAGTAGTATAGTTCCACAGCAGTTCAATCAGCCCCAGCATTTT.

The chain is built from TRBV28 and TRBJ2-1; no clear D gene. The germline V gene has CDR1 MDHEN and CDR2 SYDVKM. Trimming removed 7 bases from V and 7 bases from J, with 14 bases in between. The CDR3 has 13 amino acids. CDR3 protein: CASTEAPRNEQFF. The CDR3 DNA reads as TGTGCCAGCACTGAGGCCCCCCGTAATGAGCAGTTCTTC.

The V and J genes are TRBV15 and TRBJ2-1; 8 nucleotides align to TRBD2. The CDR3 sequence is 16 residues long. V lost 4 bases, J lost 5 bases, and 10 bases stayed unmatched. Germline lookup yields CDR1 LNHNV and CDR2 YYDKDF (reference sequence). This CDR3 is CATSTHGRAGNNEQFF. CDR3 DNA: TGTGCCACCAGCACCCACGGGAGGGCCGGTAACAATGAGCAGTTCTTC.

V is TRBV3-1 (or the pseudogene TRBV3-2) and J is TRBJ2-7, with D unresolved. The CDR3 covers 13 residues. The germline V and J ends were trimmed by 3 bases and 9 bases, with 15 bases remaining between them. Germline values: CDR1 LGHDT, CDR2 YNNKEL (reference sequence). The CDR3, as DNA: TGTGCCAGCAGCCAGAGCACCGCACTAAGGCAGTACTTC. Its protein is CASSQSTALRQYF.

The gene calls are TRBV3-1 (or the pseudogene TRBV3-2) and TRBJ1-6; tentative D call: TRBD1 (5 bases). The CDR3 contains 13 residues. Trimming shortened V by 4 bases and J by 11 bases, and 12 bases separated the two germline ends. Germline V gene sequence: CDR1 LGHDT, CDR2 YNNKEL (reference sequence). CDR3 sequence reads: CASSLTGRPPLHF. The CDR3 DNA is TGTGCCAGCAGCCTAACAGGCAGGCCACCCCTCCACTTT.

The chain links TRBV4-1 to TRBJ1-2, with D possibly being TRBD1 (6 bases). Trimming pared 4 bases from V and 0 bases from J, leaving 6 bases between. In germline, CDR1 is MGHRA, CDR2 YSYEKL. The CDR3 has 13 amino acids. The CDR3 reads CASSRDTNYGYTF. Here the CDR3 DNA reads TGCGCCAGCAGCCGGGACACTAACTATGGCTACACCTTC.

This clone was recorded once. The junction departs from the called germline gene at one end, perhaps through a read error. J is TRBJ1-6 and V is TRBV20-1, with a weak D call TRBD1 (5 bases). Germline CDR1 DFQATT, CDR2 SNEGSKA (reference sequence). CDR3 length: 11 amino acids. The CDR3 spells CSAQSVDKPVF. CDR3 DNA: TGCAGTGCCCAATCTGTGGACAAGCCGGTCTTT.

This chain joins TRBV7-6 and TRBJ2-2; 13 bases map to TRBD2. The CDR3 extends over 18 amino acids. V lost 5 bases, J lost 2 bases, and 8 bases stayed unmatched. Germline V gives CDR1 SGHVS, CDR2 FNYEAQ. The CDR3 loop is CASSPRTSGGTNTGELFF. CDR3 DNA: TGTGCCAGCAGCCCTCGGACTAGCGGGGGAACCAACACCGGGGAGCTGTTTTTT.

The chain employs TRBV12-3 or TRBV12-4 and TRBJ1-1; D ambiguous. CDR3 length: 12 residues. Trimming removed 3 bases from V and 4 bases from J, with 6 bases in between. CDR3 protein: CASSFHSTEAFF. Here the CDR3 DNA reads TGTGCCAGCAGTTTTCATAGCACTGAAGCTTTCTTT.

The chain employs TRBV30 and TRBJ1-4; D uncertain. V shed 7 bases and J shed 8 bases, with 14 bases lying between them. This CDR3 spans 12 amino acids. The V gene's germline CDR1 is GTSNPN and CDR2 SVGIG (reference sequence). CDR3 region: CAYTGIREKLFF. The CDR3 nucleotides read TGTGCCTACACGGGAATCCGCGAAAAACTGTTTTTT. The variable domain in full, with the rest retrieved from reference TRBV30 and TRBJ1-4, is SQTIHQWPATLVQPVGSPLSLECTVEGTSNPNLYWYRQAAGRGLQLLFYSVGIGQISSEVPQNLSASRPQDRQFILSSKKLLLSDSGFYLCAYTGIREKLFFGSGTQLSVL.